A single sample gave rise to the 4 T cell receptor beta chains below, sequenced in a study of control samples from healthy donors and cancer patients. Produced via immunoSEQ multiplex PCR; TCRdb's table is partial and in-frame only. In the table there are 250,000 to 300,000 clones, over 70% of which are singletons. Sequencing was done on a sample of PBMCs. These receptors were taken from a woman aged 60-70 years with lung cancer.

The CDR3: CARTGGGLEQFF. CDR3 nucleotide sequence: TGTGCCAGGACCGGTGGGGGATTAGAGCAGTTCTTC. The chain couples TRBV2 to TRBJ2-1; D tentatively fits TRBD1 or TRBD2 (5 bases each). The CDR3 has 12 amino acids. Germline CDR1 reads SNHLY; CDR2 reads FYNNEI. Trimming removed 9 bases from V and 10 bases from J, with 16 bases in between.

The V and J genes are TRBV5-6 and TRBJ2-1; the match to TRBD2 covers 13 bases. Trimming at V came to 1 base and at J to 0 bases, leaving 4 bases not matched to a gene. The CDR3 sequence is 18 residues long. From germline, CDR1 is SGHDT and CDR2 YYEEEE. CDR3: CASSLTSGRVVSYNEQFF. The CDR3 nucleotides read TGTGCCAGCAGCTTGACTAGCGGGAGGGTTGTCTCCTACAATGAGCAGTTCTTC.

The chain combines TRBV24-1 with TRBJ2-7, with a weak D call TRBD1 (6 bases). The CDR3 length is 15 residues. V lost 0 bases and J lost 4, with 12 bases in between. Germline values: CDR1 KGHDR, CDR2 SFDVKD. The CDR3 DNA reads TGTGCCACCAGTGATTTGCGCAGGGGCGCTTACGAGCAGTACTTC. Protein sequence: CATSDLRRGAYEQYF.

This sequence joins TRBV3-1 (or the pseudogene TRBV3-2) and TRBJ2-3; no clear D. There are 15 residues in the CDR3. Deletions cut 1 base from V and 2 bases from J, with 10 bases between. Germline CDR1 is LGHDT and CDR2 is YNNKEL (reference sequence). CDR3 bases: TGTGCCAGCAGCCAAGGGTTGACGTACACAGATACGCAGTATTTT. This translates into CASSQGLTYTDTQYF.